The sequence of this T cell receptor beta chain was determined in a study of T cells in Graves' hyperthyroidism and ophthalmopathy. Study-level information: Upon initial diagnosis and before any treatment, peripheral blood was collected. The study, taken as a whole, reports: Model predictions of ophthalmopathy came a median around 7.1 months before onset. Blood also carried most thyroid clonotypes expanded above 0.001.

V was shortened by 0 bases and J by 10 bases, with 15 bases between the two germline ends. The germline V gene encodes CDR1 MNHEY and CDR2 SVGAGI. The CDR3 runs 14 residues. Amplified TCR beta CDR3 regions came from RNA transcripts. Researchers ran a first-round RT-PCR on the TCR CDR3 using the HTBI primer set. TCRdb re-derived calls from the multiplex PCR reads in MiXCR, one entry per CDR3 protein. The sample has 600,000 or so distinct CDR3 sequences; approximately 14% are singletons. In its sample, this clonotype was seen many times. The antigen remains unidentified. Criteria for exclusion of patients were uncontrolled infection, other autoimmune disease, pregnancy or lactation.

The source material was blood. The chain recombines TRBV6-5 with TRBJ1-1; no definite D call. This sequence was found in a woman between 18 and 30 years old with Graves' ophthalmopathy. CDR3 amino acids: CASSYSEDIGTAFF. CDR3 bases: TGTGCCAGCAGTTACTCGGAAGATATTGGTACAGCTTTCTTT.